Below, one TCR beta chain is given with its context. Antigen specificity is unknown. This entry is derived from a study of vaccination and CD4 T cells after COVID-19. Study information: Blood was drawn a median around 74 days post second dose, range 14 to 241.

Treatment reported: roughly ten-day PBMC culture with coronavirus spike peptide pools or control peptides (ViraFEST assay). The germline gives CDR1 MRHNA, CDR2 SNTAGT. CDR3 length equals 14 residues. V shed 7 bases and J shed 3 bases, with 14 bases lying between them. Cultured CD4+ T cell DNA underwent sequencing with the Oncomine TCR Beta short-read assay. TCRdb used MiXCR to reprocess the PCR reads, holding one entry per CDR3 protein. The sample shows roughly 3,100 distinct CDR3 sequences, 80% of them seen only once. The specimen was CD4+ T cells from blood, cultured in vitro. V and J are TRBV6-4 and TRBJ2-3; D remains ambiguous. The origin of this receptor is a human donor who had recovered from COVID-19. CDR3 loop: CASKVDPSTDTQYF. The CDR3 nucleotides are TGTGCCAGCAAAGTGGACCCATCGACAGATACGCAGTATTTT.